Below are 25 T cell receptor beta chains sequenced from a single sample in a study of read filtering for tumor transcriptome and immune sequencing. Molecular barcoded adaptors covering alpha/delta and beta/gamma chains were used on 400 to 450 ng RNA. TCRdb used MiXCR to reprocess the reads, holding one entry per CDR3 protein. The sample has 45,000 to 50,000 distinct CDR3 sequences, less than 15% seen once. The sample comprised a population of CD138-negative cells sorted from bone marrow. Every receptor here comes from a donor aged 40 or over with multiple myeloma.

This clonotype showed up many times. This chain links TRBV12-3 or TRBV12-4 with TRBJ1-6; D remains unclear. The CDR3 is 14 amino acids. The ends were cut back, 4 bases at V and 6 bases at J, with 10 bases in the middle. The CDR3 is CASSYMRVNSPLHF. CDR3 DNA sequence: TGTGCCAGCAGTTACATGCGGGTTAATTCACCCCTCCACTTT.

This clonotype was recorded many times. This CDR3 is CASSYYGGGNEQFF. The CDR3, as DNA: TGTGCCAGCAGTTACTACGGAGGAGGGAATGAGCAGTTCTTC. The V call is TRBV6-2 or TRBV6-3, the J call TRBJ2-1, with D perhaps TRBD2 (6 bases). The CDR3 runs to 14 residues. Germline values: CDR1 MNHEY, CDR2 SVGEGT. Trimming took 1 base from V and 7 from J, leaving 11 bases between them.

This clonotype came up many times. The chain is built from TRBV7-9 and TRBJ1-1, with D unclear. V lost 0 bases, J lost 10 bases, and 9 bases lay in between. CDR1 SEHNR and CDR2 FQNEAQ come from the germline V gene (reference sequence). CDR3 length: 12 amino acids. The CDR3 coding sequence is TGTGCCAGCAGCTTAGCTGAGTTTGGAGCTTTCTTT. Translation gives CASSLAEFGAFF.

On this clonotype itself: This CDR3 fails to terminate in the conserved phenylalanine or tryptophan, so it likely reflects a read error. This rearrangement joins TRBV6-6 to TRBJ1-1; D perhaps matches TRBD1 (5 bases). The CDR3 consists of 14 residues. Deletions cut 8 bases from V and 5 bases from J, with 18 bases between. Germline V gene lookup returns CDR1 MNHNY and CDR2 SVGAGI (reference sequence). Written as DNA, the CDR3 is TGTGCCAGCCGCTTGGCGGGGGATGAGACTGAAGCTTTCTAT. This sequence encodes CASRLAGDETEAFY.

This clonotype was recorded many times. The rearrangement links TRBV4-1 to TRBJ2-3, with 10 positions matching TRBD2. In germline, CDR1 is MGHRA, CDR2 YSYEKL. The CDR3 sequence is 15 residues long. The trim removed 2 bases at V and 4 bases at J, leaving 3 bases unmatched. CDR3 in DNA: TGCGCCAGCAGCCAATTAGCGGGAGGCGCAGATACGCAGTATTTT. Protein product: CASSQLAGGADTQYF.

This clonotype occurred many times. This chain joins TRBV6-6 and TRBJ2-7; no clear D. This CDR3 comprises 12 residues. Trimming removed 8 bases from V and 6 bases from J, with 14 bases in between. The germline V gene has CDR1 MNHNY and CDR2 SVGAGI (reference sequence). The CDR3 reads CASSEGRFEQYF. The CDR3 nucleotides are TGTGCCAGCTCCGAAGGACGGTTCGAGCAGTACTTC.

In regard to this clonotype: It is likely a read error: a sequence one base away is far more abundant. The J gene is TRBJ2-1, the V gene TRBV3-2; the table's D call of TRBD2 was not tested on the DNA. TRBV3-2 represents a pseudogene. The CDR3 consists of 15 residues. The CDR3 nucleotides read TGTGCCAGCAGCCAACTTGACGGCCCGTCCGATGAGCAGTTCTTC. Translation gives CASSQLDGPSDEQFF.

This clonotype was observed at least ten times. The CDR3 bases are TGTGCCAGCAGTTCCATTGACAGAAGGAGACTCGGGGAGCTGTTTTTT. Amino acid sequence: CASSSIDRRRLGELFF. The chain has TRBV6-2 or TRBV6-3 and TRBJ2-2; D might be TRBD1 (5 bases). Between the trimmed V and J ends, which lost 4 bases and 7 bases, there was a span of 19 bases. The germline V gene encodes CDR1 MNHEY and CDR2 SVGEGT. This CDR3 comprises 16 residues.

This clonotype was detected many times. The chain couples TRBV20-1 to TRBJ1-1; D gene ambiguous. Per the germline V gene, CDR1 is DFQATT and CDR2 is SNEGSKA (reference sequence). The CDR3 runs 11 residues. This chain's CDR3 is CRAEGGSEAFF. CDR3 nucleotide sequence: TGCAGGGCGGAAGGCGGATCTGAAGCTTTCTTT.

On this clonotype itself: This likely traces to a read error, being one base from a far larger clone. This CDR3 is CANSQEGTREYF. The CDR3 DNA sequence: TGTGCCAACAGCCAAGAGGGGACTAGAGAGTATTTT. The chain combines TRBV3-1 with TRBJ1-4; TRBD1 is a possible D gene (5 bases). The CDR3 is 12 amino acids. Germline V gene lookup returns CDR1 LGHDT and CDR2 YNNKEL (reference sequence).

This clonotype was observed many times. The V and J genes are TRBV6-7 and TRBJ2-3; weak D call: TRBD2 (6 bases). TRBV6-7 is known as an ORF, though its function is uncertain. V dropped 5 bases and J dropped 1 base, with 16 bases sitting between them. The length of the CDR3 is 16 residues. CDR3 DNA: TGTGCCAGCAGTGATGACCGGGACTCTGGCACAGATACGCAGTATTTT. Its protein is CASSDDRDSGTDTQYF.

This clonotype was observed at least ten times. The genes are TRBV5-6 and TRBJ2-1; D is perhaps TRBD2 (6 bases). Trimming cost V 5 bases and J 6 bases, with 9 bases left between them. Per the germline V gene, CDR1 is SGHDT and CDR2 is YYEEEE. This CDR3 has 12 amino acids. The CDR3 DNA reads as TGTGCCAGCAGTCGGGACTCCAATGAGCAGTTCTTC. Encoded protein: CASSRDSNEQFF.

This clonotype was counted ten times or more. The chain's CDR3 is CAISEWVYQPQHF. The CDR3, as DNA: TGTGCCATCAGTGAGTGGGTGTATCAGCCCCAGCATTTT. The gene calls are TRBV10-3 and TRBJ1-5; D unclear. This CDR3 comprises 13 residues. The V and J ends lost 1 base and 5 bases respectively, with 6 bases between them. Per germline, CDR1 ENHRY and CDR2 SYGVKD.

On this clonotype: A much larger clone lies a single base off, so this may be a read error. The V call is TRBV6-5, the J call TRBJ2-1, with TRBD1 as a possible D gene (5 bases). Looked up from germline, CDR1 is MNHEY and CDR2 is SVGAGI. The CDR3 spans 15 residues. Deletions cut 6 bases from V and 7 bases from J, with 19 bases between. The CDR3 protein is CASRAAEQVNNEQFF. The CDR3 DNA is TGTGCCAGCAGAGCCGCGGAACAGGTCAATAATGAGCAGTTCTTC.

This clonotype was recorded at least ten times. The genes are TRBV7-2 and TRBJ2-1; D not certain. The germline V gene has CDR1 SGHTA and CDR2 FQGNSA. Deletions cut 3 bases from V and 8 bases from J, with 11 bases between. CDR3 length: 13 amino acids. The CDR3: CASSLSAVYEQFF. CDR3 bases: TGTGCCAGCAGCTTGAGCGCCGTCTATGAGCAGTTCTTC.

This clonotype was seen many times. The rearrangement links TRBV19 to TRBJ2-7, with 7 bases lining up with TRBD1. V was clipped by 3 bases and J by 3 bases; unmatched bases: 8. In germline, CDR1 is LNHDA, CDR2 SQIVND (reference sequence). This CDR3 contains 15 residues. CDR3 amino acids: CASSMGQSNNYEQYF. The CDR3 DNA is TGTGCCAGTAGTATGGGACAGAGTAACAACTACGAGCAGTACTTC.

This clonotype was detected many times. This may be a read error: a much more frequent sequence differs by one nucleotide. The rearrangement uses TRBV4-3 and TRBJ1-4; 8 bases are a match to TRBD1. This CDR3 is built from 16 residues. Losses at the gene ends were 1 base for V and 1 base for J; bases not matched to a gene: 2. Germline values: CDR1 LGHNA, CDR2 YSLEER. CDR3 DNA: TGCGCCAGCAGCCAAGTGACAGGGGTAACTAATGAAAAACTGTTTTTT. Its translation: CASSQVTGVTNEKLFF.

This clonotype came up many times. The J gene is TRBJ2-1, the V gene TRBV6-2 or TRBV6-3, with a weak D call TRBD2 (6 bases). In germline, CDR1 is MNHEY, CDR2 SVGEGT. V was cut by 8 bases and J by 0 bases, with 17 bases left in between. The CDR3 spans 16 residues. CDR3 protein: CASRAGIAASYNEQFF. DNA of the CDR3: TGTGCCAGCCGGGCAGGGATAGCGGCCTCCTACAATGAGCAGTTCTTC.

Ten or more counts support this clonotype. The chain combines TRBV9 with TRBJ2-1, with 12 bases lining up with TRBD2. The CDR3 is made up of 15 amino acids. V shed 5 bases and J 6 bases; nucleotides not matched to a gene: 6. Per germline, CDR1 SGDLS and CDR2 YYNGEE. CDR3 coding DNA: TGTGCCAGCAGTGAATCTAGCGGGAGGGCCAATGAGCAGTTCTTC. Residues: CASSESSGRANEQFF.

In this sample, this clonotype turned up many times. This rearrangement joins TRBV20-1 to TRBJ1-5; 7 positions match TRBD1. The CDR3 consists of 19 residues. V trimming: 1 base; J trimming: 1 base; junction bases outside the gene matches: 16. The germline V gene has CDR1 DFQATT and CDR2 SNEGSKA (reference sequence). CDR3 in amino acids: CSARALGGQSTLSNQPQHF. The CDR3 bases are TGCAGTGCTAGAGCTCTAGGGGGACAGTCGACATTAAGCAATCAGCCCCAGCATTTT.

This clonotype was seen at least ten times. The chain combines TRBV27 with TRBJ2-5, with unresolved D. The ends were cut back, 6 bases at V and 2 bases at J, with 7 bases in the middle. Germline CDR1 and CDR2: MNHEY and SMNVEV (reference sequence). The CDR3 contains 12 residues. The CDR3 reads CASRGVQETQYF. DNA of the CDR3: TGTGCCAGCAGGGGCGTTCAAGAGACCCAGTACTTC.

This clonotype was counted at least ten times. The rearrangement links TRBV5-1 to TRBJ1-1; 7 bases agree with TRBD1. V dropped 0 bases and J dropped 7; count of bases not matched to a gene: 6. From germline, CDR1 is SGHRS and CDR2 YFSETQ. The CDR3 runs to 14 residues. CDR3 region: CASSLGGQIHEAFF. In DNA, the CDR3 is TGCGCCAGCAGCTTGGGGGGACAGATTCATGAAGCTTTCTTT. The variable domain in full, with the rest retrieved from reference TRBV5-1 and TRBJ1-1, is KAGVTQTPRYLIKTRGQQVTLSCSPISGHRSVSWYQQTPGQGLQFLFEYFSETQRNKGNFPGRFSGRQFSNSRSEMNVSTLELGDSALYLCASSLGGQIHEAFFGQGTRLTVV.

This clonotype has at least ten counts. The chain recombines TRBV18 with TRBJ1-1, with 9 nucleotides matching TRBD1. The germline CDR1 and CDR2 sequences are KGHSH and LQKENI. The CDR3 runs to 13 residues. The V segment lost 4 bases and the J segment 5 bases; nucleotides outside the gene matches: 2. The CDR3 region is CASSRTGDTEAFF. The CDR3 DNA reads TGTGCCAGCTCACGGACAGGGGATACTGAAGCTTTCTTT.

The CDR3 DNA reads as TGCAGTGCTATCAATCCGACAGGGGACAATCAGCCCCAGCATTTT. It encodes CSAINPTGDNQPQHF. The chain uses TRBV20-1 and TRBJ1-5; TRBD1 matches 8 bases. V shed 4 bases, J shed 3 bases, and the junction held 8 bases outside the gene matches. This CDR3 contains 15 residues. Germline lookup yields CDR1 DFQATT and CDR2 SNEGSKA (reference sequence).

This clonotype was seen repeatedly, ten times or more. The V gene is TRBV5-1, the J gene TRBJ2-5, with D hard to call. The germline gives CDR1 SGHRS, CDR2 YFSETQ. The ends were cut back, 0 bases at V and 5 bases at J, with 5 bases in the middle. The CDR3 extends over 12 amino acids. Here the CDR3 DNA reads TGCGCCAGCAGCTTGGGATTCGAGACCCAGTACTTC. It yields the protein CASSLGFETQYF.